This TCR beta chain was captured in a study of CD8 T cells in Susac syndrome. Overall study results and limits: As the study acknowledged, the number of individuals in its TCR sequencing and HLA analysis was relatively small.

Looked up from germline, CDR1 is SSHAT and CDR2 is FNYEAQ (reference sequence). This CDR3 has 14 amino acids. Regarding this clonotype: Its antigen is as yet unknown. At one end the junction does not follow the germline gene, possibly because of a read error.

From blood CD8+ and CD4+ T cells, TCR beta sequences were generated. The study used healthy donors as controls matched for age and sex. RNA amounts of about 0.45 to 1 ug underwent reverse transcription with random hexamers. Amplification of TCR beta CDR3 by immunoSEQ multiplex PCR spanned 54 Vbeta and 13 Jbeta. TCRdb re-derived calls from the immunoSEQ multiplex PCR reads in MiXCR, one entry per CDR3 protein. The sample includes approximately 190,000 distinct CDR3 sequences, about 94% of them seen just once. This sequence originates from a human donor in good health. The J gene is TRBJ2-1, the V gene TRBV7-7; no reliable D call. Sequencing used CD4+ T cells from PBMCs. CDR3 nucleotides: TGTGCTAGCAGTCCATTCGGCGGTTACAATGAGCAGTTCTTC. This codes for CASSPFGGYNEQFF.